The 13 T cell receptor beta chains below all came from one sample that was sequenced in a study of cytomegalovirus exposure and HLA in healthy donors. PCR employed 60 Vbeta and 13 Jbeta primers. Only in-frame clones appear in the TCRdb table, and some are missing; sequencing was by immunoSEQ multiplex PCR. The table shows 180,000 or so clones, with about 69% occurring only once. Specimen: PBMCs. The receptors come from a human donor in good health.

The V and J genes are TRBV27 and TRBJ2-7; TRBD2 matches at 9 bases. The ends lost 6 bases at V and 6 bases at J; junction bases unmatched: 9. CDR1 is MNHEY and CDR2 is SMNVEV in the germline V gene (reference sequence). The CDR3 is 14 residues long. The CDR3 DNA sequence: TGTGCCAGCAGGACCGGGACTAGCATCGGCGAGCAGTACTTC. It translates to CASRTGTSIGEQYF.

The chain employs TRBV2 and TRBJ1-5; 10 nucleotides match TRBD1. The ends lost 7 bases at V and 6 bases at J; junction bases unmatched: 9. CDR1 and CDR2 (germline): SNHLY, FYNNEI. This CDR3 comprises 15 residues. As DNA, the CDR3 is TGTGCCAGCACCGGAGACAGGGGGCAACGTCAGCCCCAGCATTTT. Translated: CASTGDRGQRQPQHF. Full variable domain (outside the CDR3, taken from reference TRBV2 and TRBJ1-5): EPEVTQTPSHQVTQMGQEVILRCVPISNHLYFYWYRQILGQKVEFLVSFYNNEISEKSEIFDDQFSVERPDGSNFTLKIRSTKLEDSAMYFCASTGDRGQRQPQHFGDGTRLSIL.

A few counts support this clone. V is TRBV7-9 and J is TRBJ1-6; TRBD1 matches 8 bases. From germline, CDR1 is SEHNR and CDR2 FQNEAQ (reference sequence). The CDR3 runs to 15 residues. With 1 base clipped from V and 7 bases from J, the junction kept 3 bases outside the gene matches. CDR3 loop: CASSLVTGDNSPLHF. As DNA, the CDR3 is TGTGCCAGCAGCTTAGTGACAGGGGACAATTCACCCCTCCACTTT.

This clone appeared once. The genes are TRBV6-6 and TRBJ1-3; TRBD1 might be the D (5 bases). Germline V gene data show CDR1 as MNHNY and CDR2 as SVGAGI (reference sequence). V lost 2 bases and J lost 0, with 8 bases in between. The CDR3 has 15 residues. This CDR3 reads CASSYGGDSGNTIYF. In DNA, the CDR3 is TGTGCCAGCAGTTACGGGGGGGACTCTGGAAACACCATATATTTT.

The chain is built from TRBV7-9 and TRBJ2-7; 7 nucleotides match TRBD1. The V segment lost 6 bases and the J segment 7 bases; nucleotides outside the gene matches: 9. This CDR3 has 13 residues. CDR1 and CDR2 from the germline V gene are SEHNR and FQNEAQ (reference sequence). CDR3 DNA sequence: TGTGCCAGCAGTCCGGGACAGCCAGGAGAGCAGTACTTC. It is translated as CASSPGQPGEQYF. Supplemented by reference TRBV7-9 and TRBJ2-7, the full variable domain reads DTGVSQNPRHKITKRGQNVTFRCDPISEHNRLYWYRQTLGQGPEFLTYFQNEAQLEKSRLLSDRFSAERPKGSFSTLEIQRTEQGDSAMYLCASSPGQPGEQYFGPGTRLTVT.

J is TRBJ2-7 and V is TRBV5-1, with TRBD2 matching over 10 bases. The CDR3 length is 14 residues. With V trimmed by 0 bases and J by 4 bases, 1 base remained unmatched. The V gene's germline CDR1 is SGHRS and CDR2 YFSETQ. The CDR3 sequence is CASSLASGGYEQYF. The CDR3 coding sequence is TGCGCCAGCAGCTTGGCTAGCGGGGGATACGAGCAGTACTTC.

This clone is a singleton in its sample. V gene TRBV15 combines with J gene TRBJ1-5, with 8 positions matching TRBD1. Germline assignment: CDR1 LNHNV and CDR2 YYDKDF (reference sequence). This CDR3 has 17 amino acids. V dropped 3 bases and J dropped 2; count of bases not matched to a gene: 9. In nucleotides, the CDR3 is TGTGCCACCAGCAGCGTCCGGACAGGGATCGGCAATCAGCCCCAGCATTTT. Translation gives CATSSVRTGIGNQPQHF.

The chain employs TRBV4-1 and TRBJ2-3; 12 nucleotides line up with TRBD2. The J segment lost 5 bases and the V segment lost 6 bases, leaving 3 bases of the junction unmatched. The CDR3 spans 14 residues. Germline CDR1 MGHRA, CDR2 YSYEKL. The CDR3 is CASSLAGGQDTQYF. The CDR3 DNA sequence: TGCGCCAGCAGTCTAGCGGGGGGGCAAGATACGCAGTATTTT.

The sample holds a few counts of this clone. The V call is TRBV5-4, the J call TRBJ1-6; TRBD1 is a possible D gene (6 bases). Per germline, CDR1 SGHNT and CDR2 YYREEE (reference sequence). Deletions cut 0 bases from V and 13 bases from J, with 14 bases between. The CDR3 consists of 14 residues. CDR3 DNA: TGTGCCAGCAGCTTGGCCGGGGGGCGCGGGCCCCTCCACTTT. The encoded protein is CASSLAGGRGPLHF.

V gene TRBV6-5 combines with J gene TRBJ1-6; 10 nucleotides match TRBD1. V dropped 6 bases and J dropped 7; count of bases not matched to a gene: 6. CDR1 MNHEY and CDR2 SVGAGI come from the germline V gene. This CDR3 is 15 amino acids long. This chain's CDR3 is CASSADRGQNSPLHF. The CDR3, as DNA: TGTGCCAGCAGCGCTGACAGGGGGCAAAATTCACCCCTCCACTTT.

The chain joins TRBV15 to TRBJ1-6; D remains ambiguous. The CDR3 loop spans 20 amino acids. Germline V CDR1 and CDR2: LNHNV, YYDKDF (reference sequence). V lost 0 bases, J lost 3 bases, and 21 bases lay in between. This CDR3 reads CATSRDLAHPEVNYNSPLHF. CDR3 bases: TGTGCCACCAGCAGAGATTTGGCCCATCCGGAGGTTAACTATAATTCACCCCTCCACTTT.

A single count supports this clone. This sequence joins TRBV15 and TRBJ1-2; tentative D call: TRBD1 (6 bases). The CDR3 has 12 amino acids. Germline V gives CDR1 LNHNV, CDR2 YYDKDF (reference sequence). V lost 4 bases, J lost 3 bases, and 6 bases lay in between. The CDR3 sequence: CATSTGDYGYTF. For the CDR3, the DNA is TGTGCCACCAGCACAGGGGACTATGGCTACACCTTC.

The CDR3 sequence is CASGRTGELFF. In DNA, the CDR3 is TGTGCCAGCGGCCGAACCGGGGAGCTGTTTTTT. The chain recombines TRBV2 with TRBJ2-2; D is unresolved. Germline assignment: CDR1 SNHLY and CDR2 FYNNEI. Between the trimmed V and J ends, which lost 8 bases and 5 bases, there was a span of 6 bases. The CDR3 spans 11 residues.